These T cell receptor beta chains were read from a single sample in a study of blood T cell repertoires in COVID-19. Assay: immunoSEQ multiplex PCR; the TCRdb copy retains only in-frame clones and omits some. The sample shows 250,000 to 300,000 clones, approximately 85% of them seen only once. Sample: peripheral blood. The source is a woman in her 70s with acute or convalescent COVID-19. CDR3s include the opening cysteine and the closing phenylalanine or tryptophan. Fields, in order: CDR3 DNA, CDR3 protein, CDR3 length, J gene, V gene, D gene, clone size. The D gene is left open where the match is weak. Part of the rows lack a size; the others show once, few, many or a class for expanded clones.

TGTGCCAGCAGCTTGGGACTAGCGGGTATCACAGATACGCAGTATTTT CASSLGLAGITDTQYF 16 TRBJ2-3 TRBV5-5 TRBD2 -
TGTGCCAGCGCGGACAGGGTGGAGACCCAGTACTTC CASADRVETQYF 12 TRBJ2-5 TRBV2 TRBD1 -
TGTGCCAGTAGTATAGAGGCGGGGGGACGAGCCCTAGCCAAAAACATTCAGTACTTC CASSIEAGGRALAKNIQYF 19 TRBJ2-4 TRBV19 TRBD2 -
TGTGCCAGCAGTGAGGGGGGGCACACTGAAGCTTTCTTT CASSEGGHTEAFF 13 TRBJ1-1 TRBV6-4 - medium-sized
TGTGCCAGCAGTGATTCGACACGCTATGGCTACACCTTC CASSDSTRYGYTF 13 TRBJ1-2 TRBV6-1 - -
TGTGCCAGCAGTGAAGGACCTAGAGCTTTCTTT CASSEGPRAFF 11 TRBJ1-1 TRBV6-1 - -
TGTGCCAGCAGCTCCCACTCCACGGGGGTCTCTGGAAACACCATATATTTT CASSSHSTGVSGNTIYF 17 TRBJ1-3 TRBV7-6 - -
TGTGCCAGCAGCTTCCGGACAGGGCAGGAAACTGAAGCTTTCTTT CASSFRTGQETEAFF 15 TRBJ1-1 TRBV7-9 TRBD1 few
TGTGCCAGCAGTCCCGGGGCTAACTATGGCTACACCTTC CASSPGANYGYTF 13 TRBJ1-2 TRBV6-5 - -
TGCGCCAGCAGCCTAGGACAGGGGGCGATCGACACTGAAGCTTTCTTT CASSLGQGAIDTEAFF 16 TRBJ1-1 TRBV5-1 TRBD1 -
TGTGCCAGCAGCTCCCGGTTAGCGGGGGGCTCAGATACGCAGTATTTT CASSSRLAGGSDTQYF 16 TRBJ2-3 TRBV11-1 TRBD2 -
TGTGCCAGCAGCTCCGACAGGGGCAGGGGCACTGAAGCTTTCTTT CASSSDRGRGTEAFF 15 TRBJ1-1 TRBV7-9 TRBD1 once
TGTGCCAGTAGTACCGGGACAGGGGTAGAAAAACTGTTTTTT CASSTGTGVEKLFF 14 TRBJ1-4 TRBV19 TRBD1 -
TGCGCCAGCAGTCCCCGTCGGGGAAGAGAAGATACGCAGTATTTT CASSPRRGREDTQYF 15 TRBJ2-3 TRBV10-2 - -
TGTGCCAGCTCACCAGTGGCAGGAACGTATCAGCCCCAGCATTTT CASSPVAGTYQPQHF 15 TRBJ1-5 TRBV18 - -
TGTGCCACCAGTGATCCAAGACAGGGAGGAGGCACTGAAGCTTTCTTT CATSDPRQGGGTEAFF 16 TRBJ1-1 TRBV24-1 TRBD1 -
TGTGCCAGCAGCGTAGCTTGGGACATCGGCAACACCATATATTTT CASSVAWDIGNTIYF 15 TRBJ1-3 TRBV9 - -
TGTGCCAGCAGCCGACAGTTCTCTGGAAACACCATATATTTT CASSRQFSGNTIYF 14 TRBJ1-3 TRBV5-4 - -
TGTGCCAGCAGTTTTCCTCGGTCCGAGCAGTACTTC CASSFPRSEQYF 12 TRBJ2-7 TRBV12-3/TRBV12-4 - -
TGTGCCAGCAGCTTGAACGCAGGTTACAGCAATCAGCCCCAGCATTTT CASSLNAGYSNQPQHF 16 TRBJ1-5 TRBV5-5 - -
TGTGCCAGCAGCGTAGCTGGGGAGCGGGGGGGCTTCGGAGATACGCAGTATTTT CASSVAGERGGFGDTQYF 18 TRBJ2-3 TRBV9 TRBD2 -
TGCAGCGCCCATTGTGTGGAGGGACGCTATGGCTACACCTTC CSAHCVEGRYGYTF 14 TRBJ1-2 TRBV29-1 - -
TGTGCCAGCAGCCAGACAGGGGTTGGAGAAAAACTGTTTTTT CASSQTGVGEKLFF 14 TRBJ1-4 TRBV6-5 TRBD1 -
TGTGCCAGCAACGGGGACAGGAGGGGGAGTTATGGCTACACCTTC CASNGDRRGSYGYTF 15 TRBJ1-2 TRBV2 TRBD1 -
TGCGCCAGCAGCTTGTCGGGGACTGAGGGAGGCTACACCTTC CASSLSGTEGGYTF 14 TRBJ1-2 TRBV5-1 - -
TGTGCCAGTAGTGTCCGACAGGGGTACACTGAAGCTTTCTTT CASSVRQGYTEAFF 14 TRBJ1-1 TRBV19 TRBD1 -
TGTGCCAGCACCAGGGGTCGCAATCAGCCCCAGCATTTT CASTRGRNQPQHF 13 TRBJ1-5 TRBV28 - -
TGTGCCAGCAGTTTGGCAGTGGCGGCTGAAGCTTTCTTT CASSLAVAAEAFF 13 TRBJ1-1 TRBV12-3/TRBV12-4 - once
TGTGCCAGCTCACCAGGGGGGTCCGAGACCCAGTACTTC CASSPGGSETQYF 13 TRBJ2-5 TRBV18 - -
TGTGCCAGCAGCTGGGAGGGAGGGAACTATGGCTACACCTTC CASSWEGGNYGYTF 14 TRBJ1-2 TRBV5-6 - -
TGCGCCAGCAGCTTGGCCGGGTCGGGCCAGGGCGGCAATGGCTACACCTTC CASSLAGSGQGGNGYTF 17 TRBJ1-2 TRBV5-1 - -
TGTGCCAGCAGCGAAAACTCGGGCTATGGCTACACCTTC CASSENSGYGYTF 13 TRBJ1-2 TRBV7-8 - -
TGTGCCAGCAGCCAACAAGGGGCATCCTACGAGCAGTACTTC CASSQQGASYEQYF 14 TRBJ2-7 TRBV3-1/TRBV3-2 - few
TGTGCCAGTTCGACAGGCGAGGGGAACTATGGCTACACCTTC CASSTGEGNYGYTF 14 TRBJ1-2 TRBV19 - -
TGTGCCAGCAGTTTAGATGACAAACCCCACTATGGCTACACCTTC CASSLDDKPHYGYTF 15 TRBJ1-2 TRBV28 - -
TGTGCCAGTAGTCTGGGGACAGGGGTTTCTCGGGCTTTCTTT CASSLGTGVSRAFF 14 TRBJ1-1 TRBV19 TRBD1 many